The TCR beta chain described here comes from a study of shared clonotypes between healthy human individuals. As for the study in general: The study used three CD4 naive, three CD4 memory, two CD8 naive and one CD8 memory plate per donor.

V lost 5 bases to trimming and J lost 5 bases, with 16 bases between them. This CDR3 comprises 14 residues. Germline V lookup: CDR1 SGHAT, CDR2 FQNNGV. Only in-frame clones appear in the TCRdb table, and some are missing; sequencing was by immunoSEQ multiplex PCR. The profile shows roughly 1,100,000 clones, about 74% of them singletons. The sequenced material came from memory CD4+ T cells sorted from blood. Described subset: CD45RA-negative fraction. J is TRBJ2-7 and V is TRBV11-2; D gene unclear. The TCR was taken from a young man in good health. CDR3 bases: TGTGCCAGCAGCCAGCCTTTTTTGTTCGACGAGCAGTACTTC. This gives the protein CASSQPFLFDEQYF.